This entry describes one TCR beta chain. What it recognizes is unknown. The data originate from a study of graft-versus-host responses after intestinal transplantation. Background on the study: Recipients had multivisceral, liver-intestinal, or isolated intestinal transplants. Every recipient underwent anti-thymocyte globulin induction, then tacrolimus and steroids for two to four years. The study, taken as a whole, reports: Present in recipient marrow, GvH clones included some that appeared first in ileum or blood. Subjects displaying graft-donor T cell macrochimerism possessed elevated graft-versus-host to host-versus-graft clonal ratios inside allografts.

Method: immunoSEQ multiplex PCR; TCRdb's copy keeps in-frame clones and lacks some. The profile shows about 88,000 clones, roughly 90% of them singletons. Germline assignment: CDR1 MDHEN and CDR2 SYDVKM. CDR3 length: 14 residues. The material sequenced was unstimulated CD4+ T cells sorted from spleen or lymph node cells, taken before transplant. This receptor was taken from a human donor who was the organ donor for an intestinal transplant. V usage is TRBV28 and J usage is TRBJ2-7; TRBD1 matches at 8 bases. The CDR3 DNA sequence: TGTGGGCGGTACCTCCGGGACAGGTCCTACGAGCAGTACTTC. Translated, it gives CGRYLRDRSYEQYF. Based on the CDR3 plus reference TRBV28 and TRBJ2-7, the full variable domain is DVKVTQSSRYLVKRTGEKVFLECVQDMDHENMFWYRQDPGLGLRLIYFSYDVKMKEKGDIPEGYSVSREKKERFSLILESASTNQTSMYLCGRYLRDRSYEQYFGPGTRLTVT.